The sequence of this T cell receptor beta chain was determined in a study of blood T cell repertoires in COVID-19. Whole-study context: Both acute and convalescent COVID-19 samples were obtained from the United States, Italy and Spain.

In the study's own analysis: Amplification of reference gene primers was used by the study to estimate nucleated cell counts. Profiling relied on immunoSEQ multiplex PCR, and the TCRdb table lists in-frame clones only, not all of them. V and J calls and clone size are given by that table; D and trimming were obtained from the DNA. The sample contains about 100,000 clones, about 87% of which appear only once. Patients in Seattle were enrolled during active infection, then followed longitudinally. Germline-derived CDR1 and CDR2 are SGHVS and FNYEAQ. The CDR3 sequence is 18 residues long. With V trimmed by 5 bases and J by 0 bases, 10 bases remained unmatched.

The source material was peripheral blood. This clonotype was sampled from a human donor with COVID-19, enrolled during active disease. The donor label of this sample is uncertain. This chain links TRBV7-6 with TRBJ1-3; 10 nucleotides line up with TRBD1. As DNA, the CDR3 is TGTGCCAGCAGCGCCCAACCGGGACAGGGGCCCTCTGGAAACACCATATATTTT. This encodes CASSAQPGQGPSGNTIYF.